Detailed here is one T cell receptor beta chain. Its matching antigen is unknown. Trimming removed 7 bases from V and 5 bases from J, with 17 bases in between. Germline loops: CDR1 MNHNY, CDR2 SVGAGI (reference sequence). The CDR3 consists of 15 residues. The primer mix had 60 Vbeta and 13 Jbeta primers. Here immunoSEQ multiplex PCR was the method, and the copy in TCRdb shows in-frame clones only, minus some. The sample includes 130,000 or so clones, about 8.6% of them seen just once. The entry originates in a study of cytomegalovirus exposure and HLA in healthy donors. General study results and limits: A highly shared variant cluster was judged a likely technical artifact. A later analysis reported that several of the most significant clusters appeared to be linked to common viral pathogens, among them Epstein-Barr virus.

Input material: PBMCs. This TCR derives from a woman aged 40 to 55 in good health and CMV-seropositive. The J gene is TRBJ2-2, the V gene TRBV6-6, with a weak D call TRBD2 (5 bases). Written as DNA, the CDR3 is TGTGCCAGCACCTACGGCCGGGGTCAGACCGGGGAGCTGTTTTTT. Protein sequence: CASTYGRGQTGELFF.